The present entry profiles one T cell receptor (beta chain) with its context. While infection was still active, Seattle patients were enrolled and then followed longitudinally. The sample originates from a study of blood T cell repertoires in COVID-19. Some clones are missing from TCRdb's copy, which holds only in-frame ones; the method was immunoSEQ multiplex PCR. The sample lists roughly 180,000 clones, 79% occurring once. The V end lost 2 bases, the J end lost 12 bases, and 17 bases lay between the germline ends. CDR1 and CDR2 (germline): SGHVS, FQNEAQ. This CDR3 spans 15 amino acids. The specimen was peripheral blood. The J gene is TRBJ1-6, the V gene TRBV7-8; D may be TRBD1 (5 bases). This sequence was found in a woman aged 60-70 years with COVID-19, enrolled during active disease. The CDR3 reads CASSLFGGGLEPLHF. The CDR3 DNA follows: TGTGCCAGCAGCTTATTTGGGGGAGGGCTCGAACCCCTCCACTTT.